The table lists the clone carrying this T cell receptor (beta chain) with many counts. Its antigen remains unknown. Per the germline V gene, CDR1 is SEHNR and CDR2 is FQNEAQ (reference sequence). Trimming removed 4 bases from V and 2 bases from J; junction bases left unmatched: 5. The CDR3 loop spans 15 amino acids. TCRdb re-derived calls from the reads in MiXCR, one entry per CDR3 protein. The repertoire includes around 250,000 distinct CDR3 sequences, 15% to 20% of them detected once, and about half sits in the top ten. This record comes from a study of T cell repertoires in cytomegalovirus infection. On the study more broadly: Signatures in public TCR beta sequences pointed to both CMV infection and matching HLA type.

Study findings and constraints: The cumulative frequency of public TCR beta families distinguished individuals who carried CMV together with the relevant HLA. Clonotype analysis showed dominance of the ex vivo response by HLA-C-restricted CMV-specific TCR beta clonotypes.

V is TRBV7-9 and J is TRBJ2-3; 8 bases line up with TRBD2. This TCR came from a human donor in good health (CMV status not recorded). Some clones in this sample may be carry-over from other donors' samples. Sequenced input: CD8+ T cells from PBMCs. The CDR3 DNA follows: TGTGCCAGCAGCTCAGCGGGGGCAATCACAGATACGCAGTATTTT. Its protein is CASSSAGAITDTQYF.